This is a list of T cell receptor beta chains from one sample in a study of cytomegalovirus exposure and HLA in healthy donors. The assay was immunoSEQ multiplex PCR, and TCRdb's table has in-frame clones only and misses some. The sample comprises roughly 140,000 clones, more than 65% of which are singletons, and about 5.2% rests with the top ten. The sample consisted of PBMCs. These receptors originate from a young man in good health and CMV-seropositive. Both conserved end residues are part of each CDR3. Fields, in order: CDR3 DNA, CDR3 protein, J gene, clone size, D gene, V gene. The D gene is left open where the match is weak. The size entry is marked missing in some rows and otherwise reads once, few, many or a size class.

TGTGCCAGCAGCCAAGATGTTGGGGCGGCTAGCGCATACAATGAGCAGTTCTTC | CASSQDVGAASAYNEQFF | TRBJ2-1 | few | - | TRBV4-2
TGTGCCAGCAGCTCTGGGGGGGCGGGCTACACCTTC | CASSSGGAGYTF | TRBJ1-2 | - | - | TRBV7-9
TGTGCCAAGGATAGCGGGAGGACGACAGATACGCAGTATTTT | CAKDSGRTTDTQYF | TRBJ2-3 | - | TRBD2 | TRBV2
TGTGCCCAGAGGGAGGGAGAGGACTACGAAGAGCAGTACTTC | CAQREGEDYEEQYF | TRBJ2-7 | - | TRBD2 | TRBV30
TGTGCCAGCAAGGAGGAGGCGGCATACGAGCAGTACTTC | CASKEEAAYEQYF | TRBJ2-7 | once | - | TRBV2
TGTGCCAGCAGTATTGAGACTCTGTACAATGAGCAGTTCTTC | CASSIETLYNEQFF | TRBJ2-1 | once | - | TRBV2
TGTGCCAGCAGCTTAGGACAGACTTACTACGAGCAGTACTTC | CASSLGQTYYEQYF | TRBJ2-7 | few | - | TRBV7-2
TGTGCCAGCAGAACGACAGAATCCTATGGCTACACCTTC | CASRTTESYGYTF | TRBJ1-2 | - | - | TRBV27
TGTGCCAGCAGCCTGGGGCGGGGGGCGAACACCGGGGAGCTGTTTTTT | CASSLGRGANTGELFF | TRBJ2-2 | - | TRBD2 | TRBV7-2
TGCGCCAGCAGTGAGCGCAGGCTGGGTGAAAAACTGTTTTTT | CASSERRLGEKLFF | TRBJ1-4 | - | - | TRBV10-2
TGTGCCAGCAGCTCTACCAGGGGACAGCCCAGAAATGAAAAACTGTTTTTT | CASSSTRGQPRNEKLFF | TRBJ1-4 | - | TRBD1 | TRBV13
TGTGCCAGCAGCCCCAGGGGTACCGGTGAGCAGTTCTTC | CASSPRGTGEQFF | TRBJ2-1 | - | - | TRBV6-5
TGTGCCTGGGCTACAGGGAACGAGCAGTACTTC | CAWATGNEQYF | TRBJ2-7 | - | - | TRBV30
TGTGCCAGCAGCTTAGCAATGGGGCGCACCTACAATGAGCAGTTCTTC | CASSLAMGRTYNEQFF | TRBJ2-1 | - | - | TRBV7-9
TGTGCCAGCAGCGAACACCGTAGCGGGGGGGCCACCGGGGAGCTGTTTTTT | CASSEHRSGGATGELFF | TRBJ2-2 | - | TRBD2 | TRBV9
TGTGCCAGTACCCAAAAGAACACTGAAGCTTTCTTT | CASTQKNTEAFF | TRBJ1-1 | - | - | TRBV19
TGTGCCAGCCGACCCGGGGTAAATAGCAATCAGCCCCAGCATTTT | CASRPGVNSNQPQHF | TRBJ1-5 | once | - | TRBV2
TGTGCCAGCAGCTTGACAGGGGACAATCAGCCCCAGCATTTT | CASSLTGDNQPQHF | TRBJ1-5 | - | TRBD1 | TRBV2
TGTGCCAGCAGCCCAAGGGTCGGACTAGCGGGCACAGATACGCAGTATTTT | CASSPRVGLAGTDTQYF | TRBJ2-3 | once | TRBD2 | TRBV14
TGTGCCAGCAGCTTGGCAGGGGGTAATTCACCCCTCCACTTT | CASSLAGGNSPLHF | TRBJ1-6 | - | TRBD1 | TRBV5-6
TGCGCCAGCAGCCAAATCATAGAATTAGCTAAGCAGTTCTTC | CASSQIIELAKQFF | TRBJ2-1 | - | - | TRBV4-1
TGCGCCAGCAGCCCATGGACAGGGGAGTTAGGGAAACTGTTTTTT | CASSPWTGELGKLFF | TRBJ1-4 | few | TRBD1 | TRBV5-1
TGTGCCAGCAATACGGACAGGGAGTTAAACACCATATATTTT | CASNTDRELNTIYF | TRBJ1-3 | - | TRBD1 | TRBV28
TGTGCCAGCAGCTTACAGGGAACGAACACTGAAGCTTTCTTT | CASSLQGTNTEAFF | TRBJ1-1 | - | - | TRBV7-2
TGTGCCAGCAGCGGGGACAGGGATAATTCACCCCTCCACTTT | CASSGDRDNSPLHF | TRBJ1-6 | - | TRBD1 | TRBV7-9
TGTGCCAGCAGTTTGAGTACAGATACGCAGTATTTT | CASSLSTDTQYF | TRBJ2-3 | - | - | TRBV27
TGTGCCAGCAGTTTAGACAGGTTCAATCAGCCCCAGCATTTT | CASSLDRFNQPQHF | TRBJ1-5 | - | - | TRBV27
TGTGCCAGCAGCGGACTAGCGGAATTCGGTGAGCAGTTCTTC | CASSGLAEFGEQFF | TRBJ2-1 | - | TRBD2 | TRBV27
TGTGCCAGCAGCTCTTCACTACAGGGTTTACGCTCCTATAATTCACCCCTCCACTTT | CASSSSLQGLRSYNSPLHF | TRBJ1-6 | - | - | TRBV7-2
TGTGCCTGGGGCCCAGGAAGTGTAAATCAGCCCCAGCATTTT | CAWGPGSVNQPQHF | TRBJ1-5 | once | - | TRBV30
TGTGCCAGCAGTCCTGGGGGGACTGGAAACACCATATATTTT | CASSPGGTGNTIYF | TRBJ1-3 | - | - | TRBV28
TGTGCCAGCAGTTACAACATCAGACAGGGGGGTCCCTACGAGCAGTACTTC | CASSYNIRQGGPYEQYF | TRBJ2-7 | - | TRBD1 | TRBV27
TGTGCCAGCAGTGGGGGGGGCAGCTTGAACACTGAAGCTTTCTTT | CASSGGGSLNTEAFF | TRBJ1-1 | - | - | TRBV6-5
TGTGCCAGCAGCTTTACAGGGTACTCCTACGAGCAGTACTTC | CASSFTGYSYEQYF | TRBJ2-7 | - | - | TRBV11-2
TGTGCCAGTAGTTCGAGCACGACAGGGAGTAGATATCAGCCCCAGCATTTT | CASSSSTTGSRYQPQHF | TRBJ1-5 | - | TRBD1 | TRBV19
TGTGCCAGCAGCGTAAGAGGGGACATCTACACCGGGGAGCTGTTTTTT | CASSVRGDIYTGELFF | TRBJ2-2 | - | - | TRBV11-3
TGCGCCAGCAGCAACGGGGGGCCCACAGATACGCAGTATTTT | CASSNGGPTDTQYF | TRBJ2-3 | - | - | TRBV5-1
TGTGCCAGCTCGTGGGGACAGGGGGCCTCCGGGGAGCTGTTTTTT | CASSWGQGASGELFF | TRBJ2-2 | - | TRBD1 | TRBV18
TGTGCCAGCAGTTTATGGACAGGGCCGATAAACTATGGCTACACCTTC | CASSLWTGPINYGYTF | TRBJ1-2 | - | TRBD1 | TRBV28
TGTGCCAGCAGTTTATCTCGGGGGAAGGGGCATAGCAATCAGCCCCAGCATTTT | CASSLSRGKGHSNQPQHF | TRBJ1-5 | - | - | TRBV27
TGCGCCAGCAGTTCCCCCGGGACAGGGCGGCGCACCGGGGAGCTGTTTTTT | CASSSPGTGRRTGELFF | TRBJ2-2 | - | TRBD1 | TRBV5-1
TGTGCCAGCAGTTACTCGACAGGGTCCGGAAACACCATATATTTT | CASSYSTGSGNTIYF | TRBJ1-3 | many | TRBD1 | TRBV6-5
TGTGCCAGCAGCCCCGGGACAGGGCAATACGAGCAGTACTTC | CASSPGTGQYEQYF | TRBJ2-7 | - | TRBD1 | TRBV2
TGTGCCAGCAGCCCCCTAGCGGGGGGGAGGAGCGAGCAGTACTTC | CASSPLAGGRSEQYF | TRBJ2-7 | - | TRBD2 | TRBV7-2
TGTGCCAGCAGTGGGACGGCGGGACTCATATCCTACGAGCAGTACTTC | CASSGTAGLISYEQYF | TRBJ2-7 | - | - | TRBV2
TGTGCCAGCAGTCTGGGACAGTCCAACTATGGCTACACCTTC | CASSLGQSNYGYTF | TRBJ1-2 | - | TRBD1 | TRBV2
TGCAGCGAGACCTCTCGGGACAGTCACGAGACCCATTACTTC | CSETSRDSHETHYF | TRBJ2-5 | few | TRBD1 | TRBV29-1
TGTGCCAGCAGCTGGGGGACAGGGGGCGACTATGGCTACACCTTC | CASSWGTGGDYGYTF | TRBJ1-2 | - | TRBD1 | TRBV7-2
TGTGCCACCAGCAGAGATTCAGGGACAGGGGTTGGCAATCAGCCCCAGCATTTT | CATSRDSGTGVGNQPQHF | TRBJ1-5 | few | TRBD1 | TRBV15
TGCGCCAGCAGCTCTTCGGGACTAGCGACCCCCCGGGGCACAGATACGCAGTATTTT | CASSSSGLATPRGTDTQYF | TRBJ2-3 | - | TRBD2 | TRBV5-1
TGTGCCAGCAGTTTAGGGTCGGGCACCGGGGAGCTGTTTTTT | CASSLGSGTGELFF | TRBJ2-2 | - | - | TRBV27
TGCGCCAGCAGTCAATTAAGGACAGGGGGCGTCTTATCCTACAATGAGCAGTTCTTC | CASSQLRTGGVLSYNEQFF | TRBJ2-1 | once | TRBD1 | TRBV23-1